This T cell receptor beta chain emerged from a study of early T cells in non-severe SARS-CoV-2 infection. This clonotype was seen ten or more times. Per germline, CDR1 GTSNPN and CDR2 SVGIG (reference sequence). This CDR3 spans 14 amino acids. V lost 3 bases, J lost 3 bases, and 2 bases stayed unmatched. TCRdb re-called the 5' RACE reads with MiXCR, one entry per CDR3 protein. The sample lists under 70,000 distinct CDR3 sequences; 9.5% to 15% were seen once. The origin of this receptor is an adult who was a healthcare worker with PCR-confirmed SARS-CoV-2 infection or an uninfected control (not recorded which). J is TRBJ2-7 and V is TRBV30; 13 bases match TRBD2. The sequenced sample consisted of whole blood. CDR3 loop: CAWSRTSGSYEQYF. DNA for the CDR3: TGTGCCTGGAGCCGGACTAGCGGGAGCTACGAGCAGTACTTC.